The rows below give T cell receptor beta chains drawn from one sample of a study of control samples from healthy donors and cancer patients. TCRdb's copy holds only in-frame clones and misses some; the assay was immunoSEQ multiplex PCR. The data show around 86,000 clones, 80% to 90% seen once. The sample consisted of PBMCs. The receptors here all came from a woman between 55 and 75 years old with head and neck cancer. The CDR3 runs from the conserved cysteine through the conserved F or W. D genes are given only for firm matches. Size values are once, few and many counts, or a class for expanded clones, and some rows have none.

TRBV28	.	few	TRBJ1-4	CGSGVDEKLFF	TGTGGTTCGGGTGTAGACGAAAAACTGTTTTTT
TRBV9	.	.	TRBJ2-7	CASSPQANTYEQYF	TGTGCCAGCAGCCCGCAGGCGAATACCTACGAGCAGTACTTC
TRBV11-2	.	.	TRBJ2-7	CASSLGAGYEQYF	TGTGCCAGCAGCTTAGGGGCAGGGTACGAGCAGTACTTC
TRBV28	TRBD2	.	TRBJ2-3	CASSSGLAGGTSTDTQYF	TGTGCCAGCAGTTCGGGACTAGCGGGAGGAACTAGCACAGATACGCAGTATTTT
TRBV4-2	.	.	TRBJ1-5	CASSQDLRSRGTNQPQHF	TGTGCCAGCAGCCAAGATCTCCGGTCCCGAGGAACGAATCAGCCCCAGCATTTT
TRBV2	TRBD2	.	TRBJ2-1	CASKSGRALVANEQFF	TGTGCCAGCAAGAGCGGGAGGGCCTTAGTCGCCAATGAGCAGTTCTTC
TRBV7-2	.	.	TRBJ1-6	CASSLFGGGDINSPLHF	TGTGCCAGCAGCTTATTCGGGGGAGGTGACATTAATTCACCCCTCCACTTT
TRBV10-1	.	.	TRBJ2-1	CASSVSGSANEQFF	TGCGCCAGCAGTGTATCTGGTAGTGCCAATGAGCAGTTCTTC
TRBV5-6	.	.	TRBJ2-1	CASSLPRIVYNEQFF	TGTGCCAGCAGCTTGCCGCGGATAGTATACAATGAGCAGTTCTTC
TRBV18	.	.	TRBJ1-4	CASSPSGNEKLFF	TGTGCCAGCTCACCATCGGGTAATGAAAAACTGTTTTTT
TRBV28	TRBD1	.	TRBJ1-5	CASSLLTGAGGNQPQHF	TGTGCCAGCAGTTTATTGACAGGGGCCGGCGGCAATCAGCCCCAGCATTTT
TRBV10-2	TRBD2	once	TRBJ2-1	CASSGRDYQFF	TGCGCCAGCAGTGGCCGGGACTATCAGTTCTTC